A single sample is the source of the 23 T cell receptor beta chains below, sequenced in a study of blood T cells in healthy people across ages. Then a second PCR, running roughly 6 to 11 cycles, was carried out with a sample-barcoded 5' primer and a J-beta primer mix. TCRdb re-analysed the 5' RACE reads in MiXCR, keeping a single row per CDR3 protein. The table has about 1.6 million distinct CDR3 sequences, roughly a third seen once. The sample comprised blood. The receptors here all came from a woman younger than 45 in good health.

This clonotype has a handful of counts. The chain employs TRBV18 and TRBJ2-1; D remains ambiguous. This CDR3 region has 15 residues. The V end was cut by 1 base, the J end by 3 bases, with 10 bases between. The germline gives CDR1 KGHSH, CDR2 LQKENI. The CDR3 DNA reads as TGTGCCAGCTCACCACTAGGGTATGGCTACAATGAGCAGTTCTTC. Protein product: CASSPLGYGYNEQFF.

This chain links TRBV27 with TRBJ1-5, with TRBD1 as a possible D gene (6 bases). The CDR3 extends over 14 amino acids. Per the germline V gene, CDR1 is MNHEY and CDR2 is SMNVEV (reference sequence). The V and J ends lost 6 bases and 9 bases respectively, with 18 bases between them. This CDR3 is CASSPGDISRPQHF. The DNA for the CDR3 is TGTGCCAGCAGCCCGGGGGACATCAGTCGGCCCCAGCATTTT.

The CDR3, as DNA: TGCAGTGCTAGAGATCTCTACGGGGGGCCGTACGAGCAGTACTTC. Its protein product is CSARDLYGGPYEQYF. V gene TRBV20-1 combines with J gene TRBJ2-7; the D gene is possibly TRBD2 (7 bases). V was trimmed by 0 bases and J by 4 bases, leaving 16 bases between them. Per germline, CDR1 DFQATT and CDR2 SNEGSKA (reference sequence). This CDR3 spans 15 amino acids.

A word on this clonotype: One end of the junction fails to match germline, which may point to a read error. The genes are TRBV20-1 and TRBJ2-7; 9 bases match TRBD2. This CDR3 is built from 15 residues. Germline CDR1 reads DFQATT; CDR2 reads SNEGSKA (reference sequence). DNA of the CDR3: TGCAATGCTCGAGAAAGCGGGGGGTACTCCTACGAGCAGTACTTC. This encodes CNARESGGYSYEQYF.

V gene TRBV18 combines with J gene TRBJ2-5; 7 nucleotides agree with TRBD1. V dropped 7 bases and J dropped 5; count of bases not matched to a gene: 7. The CDR3 contains 13 residues. Germline-derived CDR1 and CDR2 are KGHSH and LQKENI. In nucleotides, the CDR3 is TGTGCCAGCTGGGGACAGTCCGGGGAGACCCAGTACTTC. It specifies CASWGQSGETQYF.

This clonotype has just a few counts. V is TRBV12-3 or TRBV12-4 and J is TRBJ2-7, with TRBD1 matching over 8 bases. V was clipped by 5 bases and J by 8 bases; unmatched bases: 8. The CDR3 has 13 residues. CDR3 nucleotides: TGTGCCAGCAGTGGGGACAGGTGGGGTCAGCAGTACTTC. This gives the protein CASSGDRWGQQYF.

The rearrangement uses TRBV12-3 or TRBV12-4 and TRBJ2-5, with D possibly TRBD1 on 5 matching bases. Trimming pared 4 bases from V and 3 bases from J, leaving 12 bases between. This CDR3 contains 14 residues. CDR3 sequence reads: CASSSVEGEETQYF. In nucleotides, the CDR3 is TGTGCCAGCAGTTCGGTTGAAGGGGAAGAGACCCAGTACTTC.

V usage is TRBV7-8 and J usage is TRBJ2-1; 7 nucleotides agree with TRBD2. The CDR3 sequence is 17 residues long. V trimming: 1 base; J trimming: 5 bases; junction bases outside the gene matches: 11. Germline CDR1 is SGHVS and CDR2 is FQNEAQ. CDR3 bases: TGTGCCAGCAGCTTAGGATCCGGCCTAGCGGCAAACAATGAGCAGTTCTTC. Residues: CASSLGSGLAANNEQFF. Supplemented by reference TRBV7-8 and TRBJ2-1, the full variable domain reads GAGVSQSPRYKVAKRGQDVALRCDPISGHVSLFWYQQALGQGPEFLTYFQNEAQLDKSGLPSDRFFAERPEGSVSTLKIQRTQQEDSAVYLCASSLGSGLAANNEQFFGPGTRLTVL.

The CDR3 spells CASSPGGPLYNEQFF. In DNA form, the CDR3 reads TGTGCCAGCAGCCCAGGGGGACCGCTTTACAATGAGCAGTTCTTC. This chain connects TRBV7-6 to TRBJ2-1; TRBD1 matches 7 bases. CDR1 and CDR2 (germline): SGHVS, FNYEAQ. CDR3 length equals 15 residues. V dropped 5 bases and J dropped 4; count of bases not matched to a gene: 8.

This clonotype was observed a few times. The chain combines TRBV4-1 with TRBJ1-1, with D perhaps TRBD1 (6 bases). Deletions cut 2 bases from V and 0 bases from J, with 16 bases between. The CDR3 is 17 amino acids. Germline V gene data show CDR1 as MGHRA and CDR2 as YSYEKL. CDR3 sequence (DNA): TGCGCCAGCAGCCAAAGGGGGGCAGGGGCCGTGAACACTGAAGCTTTCTTT. This translates into CASSQRGAGAVNTEAFF.

The rearrangement joins TRBV9 to TRBJ2-1; 7 positions agree with TRBD2. The V gene's germline CDR1 is SGDLS and CDR2 YYNGEE. The CDR3 is 15 residues long. The J segment lost 15 bases and the V segment lost 4 bases, leaving 19 bases of the junction unmatched. The CDR3 DNA sequence: TGTGCCAGCAGCCCCGACTCGGGGGGACGGCTTAAGCGGTTCTTC. Its protein is CASSPDSGGRLKRFF.

The V and J genes are TRBV6-5 and TRBJ2-7, with D unclear. The CDR3 contains 19 residues. Germline CDR1 is MNHEY and CDR2 is SVGAGI. Trimming stripped 2 bases from V and 2 bases from J, with 25 bases between. In nucleotides, the CDR3 is TGTGCCAGCAGTTACCGATGGACGGAACTTCCCTCCCCTCCCTACGAGCAGTACTTC. This gives the protein CASSYRWTELPSPPYEQYF.

Remarks on this clonotype: An end of the junction differs from the germline gene, which may be a read error. This chain connects TRBV6-6 to TRBJ2-5; TRBD2 aligns across 13 bases. Germline V lookup: CDR1 MNHNY, CDR2 SVGAGI (reference sequence). This CDR3 comprises 16 residues. CDR3 sequence (DNA): TGTGCCAACAGTTACCTGGGACTAGCGGGGAGGGAGACCCAGTACTTC. It yields the protein CANSYLGLAGRETQYF.

The table lists this clonotype with a few counts. The chain employs TRBV10-3 and TRBJ2-7; TRBD1 agrees at 7 bases. CDR3 length: 14 residues. The V segment lost 6 bases and the J segment 7 bases; nucleotides outside the gene matches: 12. Germline V gene sequence: CDR1 ENHRY, CDR2 SYGVKD. CDR3 sequence reads: CAIRSGTENGEQYF. In nucleotides, the CDR3 is TGTGCCATCAGATCCGGGACAGAAAATGGTGAGCAGTACTTC.

This chain links TRBV28 with TRBJ2-7; 10 nucleotides align to TRBD2. This CDR3 spans 16 amino acids. Germline loops: CDR1 MDHEN, CDR2 SYDVKM. V gave up 4 bases and J gave up 1 base; unmatched junction bases: 7. This CDR3 reads CASSYPLAGISYEQYF. CDR3 DNA: TGTGCCAGCAGTTACCCACTAGCGGGAATTTCCTACGAGCAGTACTTC. The entire variable domain, with the rest obtained from reference TRBV28 and TRBJ2-7, is as follows: DVKVTQSSRYLVKRTGEKVFLECVQDMDHENMFWYRQDPGLGLRLIYFSYDVKMKEKGDIPEGYSVSREKKERFSLILESASTNQTSMYLCASSYPLAGISYEQYFGPGTRLTVT.

This clonotype turned up a few times. The J gene is TRBJ2-1, the V gene TRBV7-3, with D perhaps being TRBD1 or TRBD2 (5 bases each). The length of the CDR3 is 13 residues. Germline V lookup: CDR1 SGHTA, CDR2 FQGTGA. The V end was cut by 3 bases, the J end by 6 bases, with 9 bases between. CDR3 amino acids: CASSFGTRNEQFF. The CDR3 bases are TGTGCCAGCAGCTTCGGGACCCGCAATGAGCAGTTCTTC.

This clonotype was detected only once. This chain links TRBV5-1 with TRBJ1-2, with D possibly TRBD1 on 6 matching bases. Trimming left V 5 bases short and J 2 bases short, with 16 bases between. The CDR3 extends over 15 amino acids. Germline loops: CDR1 SGHRS, CDR2 YFSETQ. The CDR3 sequence: CASSSRLQGNYGYTF. In DNA, the CDR3 is TGCGCCAGCAGTTCTCGCCTGCAGGGGAACTATGGCTACACCTTC.

The chain is built from TRBV5-1 and TRBJ1-1; D is ambiguous. From germline, CDR1 is SGHRS and CDR2 YFSETQ. CDR3 length: 15 amino acids. V shed 0 bases and J shed 3 bases, with 12 bases lying between them. The CDR3 loop reads CASSLGSRVDTEAFF. CDR3 nucleotides: TGCGCCAGCAGCTTGGGGTCAAGGGTTGACACTGAAGCTTTCTTT. Full variable domain (remainder filled in from reference TRBV5-1 and TRBJ1-1): KAGVTQTPRYLIKTRGQQVTLSCSPISGHRSVSWYQQTPGQGLQFLFEYFSETQRNKGNFPGRFSGRQFSNSRSEMNVSTLELGDSALYLCASSLGSRVDTEAFFGQGTRLTVV.

This clonotype was seen only once. This chain uses TRBV6-2 or TRBV6-3 with TRBJ2-3; the match to TRBD2 covers 9 bases. CDR3 length equals 14 residues. V lost 7 bases, J lost 8 bases, and 10 bases stayed unmatched. Germline CDR1 MNHEY, CDR2 SVGEGT. DNA of the CDR3: TGTGCCAGCACCCCAGCGGGGGGCGCAGGTACGCAGTATTTT. Translating it yields CASTPAGGAGTQYF.

This clonotype was seen a few times. The chain recombines TRBV20-1 with TRBJ2-3, with 9 bases lining up with TRBD2. Unmatched junction bases numbered 1, after V lost 1 base and J lost 2 bases. Germline loops: CDR1 DFQATT, CDR2 SNEGSKA (reference sequence). The CDR3 is made up of 14 amino acids. The CDR3 nucleotides read TGCAGTGCTAGAGTAGCGGGGGCCACAGATACGCAGTATTTT. Translated: CSARVAGATDTQYF.

A few counts support this clonotype. This rearrangement joins TRBV12-3 or TRBV12-4 to TRBJ2-7, with a tentative D call TRBD2 (6 bases). CDR3 length: 16 residues. Trimming removed 2 bases from V and 2 bases from J, with 16 bases in between. The CDR3 nucleotides are TGTGCCAGCAGTTTAACATCCGGGACTGGACCCTACGAGCAGTACTTC. This translates into CASSLTSGTGPYEQYF.

In its sample, this clonotype was seen a few times. The chain recombines TRBV28 with TRBJ1-1; TRBD1 is a possible D gene (5 bases). Looked up from germline, CDR1 is MDHEN and CDR2 is SYDVKM. The V and J ends lost 2 bases and 1 base respectively, with 11 bases between them. This CDR3 is 15 amino acids long. DNA of the CDR3: TGTGCCAGCAGTTTAGGGGGAGAGGGGAACACTGAAGCTTTCTTT. This gives the protein CASSLGGEGNTEAFF.

This clonotype turned up a few times. This rearrangement joins TRBV6-1 to TRBJ1-2, with D unresolved. CDR3 length equals 13 residues. V was cut by 6 bases and J by 0 bases, with 8 bases left in between. The germline CDR1 and CDR2 sequences are MNHNS and SASEGT. The CDR3 sequence is CASSQTTNYGYTF. Here the CDR3 DNA reads TGTGCCAGCAGCCAAACTACTAACTATGGCTACACCTTC.